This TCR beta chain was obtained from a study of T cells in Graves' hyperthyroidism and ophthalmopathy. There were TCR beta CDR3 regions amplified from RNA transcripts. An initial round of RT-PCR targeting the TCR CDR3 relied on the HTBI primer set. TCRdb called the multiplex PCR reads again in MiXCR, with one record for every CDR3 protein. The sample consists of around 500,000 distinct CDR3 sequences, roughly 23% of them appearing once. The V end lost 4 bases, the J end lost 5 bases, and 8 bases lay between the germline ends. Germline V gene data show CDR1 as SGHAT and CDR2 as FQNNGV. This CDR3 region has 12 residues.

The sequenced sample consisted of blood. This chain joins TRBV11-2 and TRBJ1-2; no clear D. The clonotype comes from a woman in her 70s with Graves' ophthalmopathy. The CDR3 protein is CASSSPWYGYTF. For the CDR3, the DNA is TGTGCCAGCAGCTCTCCCTGGTATGGCTACACCTTC.